This is a list of T cell receptor beta chains from one sample in a study of cytomegalovirus exposure and HLA in healthy donors. TCRdb's copy holds only in-frame clones and misses some; the assay was immunoSEQ multiplex PCR. The table has some 120,000 clones, less than 80% seen once. Sequencing was done on a sample of PBMCs. The receptors were gathered from a middle-aged man in good health and CMV-seronegative. The CDR3 runs from the conserved cysteine through the conserved F or W. A D gene is named only where the DNA matches it firmly. For some rows the clone size is stated as once, few or many, or as a class when expanded; others skip it.

j_gene	v_gene	d_gene	abundance	CDR3nt	CDR3aa
TRBJ1-2	TRBV6-1	-	-	TGTGCCAGCACCAACGGGTGGGGAGATAACTATGGCTACACCTTC	CASTNGWGDNYGYTF
TRBJ1-1	TRBV28	-	once	TGTGCCAGCAGTTTTTACAGCGGGCGGACCACTGAAGCTTTCTTT	CASSFYSGRTTEAFF
TRBJ1-2	TRBV5-4	TRBD1	-	TGTGCCAGCAGCTTCAGGGGGGTTAATGGCTACACCTTC	CASSFRGVNGYTF
TRBJ2-1	TRBV29-1	-	-	TGCAGCGTTGAAGAAAGCGGAGAGACGTCTTACAATGAGCAGTTCTTC	CSVEESGETSYNEQFF
TRBJ2-1	TRBV5-4	-	-	TGTGCCAGCAGCTTAGGGGGCGGGCTAGCGTCCTACAATGAGCAGTTCTTC	CASSLGGGLASYNEQFF
TRBJ2-1	TRBV19	-	-	TGTGCCAGTAGTTGGGACTTGCCGAATGAGCAGTTCTTC	CASSWDLPNEQFF
TRBJ2-4	TRBV4-3	-	once	TGCGCCAGCAGCCAAGATAGGTCGGGCATTCAGTACTTC	CASSQDRSGIQYF
TRBJ2-7	TRBV5-1	-	-	TGCGCCAGCAGCCCTATCGACAGTACCTACGTAGAGCAGTACTTC	CASSPIDSTYVEQYF
TRBJ1-2	TRBV5-1	TRBD1	-	TGCGCCAGCAGCTTGGACACAGGGGGCGGCTATGGCTACACCTTC	CASSLDTGGGYGYTF
TRBJ1-6	TRBV6-6	-	-	TGTGCCAGCAGTTACGCCAGGGACACCCTCCACTTT	CASSYARDTLHF
TRBJ2-2	TRBV5-5	TRBD1	-	TGTGCCAGCAGCTTGGACAGGGGTGGCATCGGGGAGCTGTTTTTT	CASSLDRGGIGELFF
TRBJ2-3	TRBV5-4	-	-	TGTGCCAGCAGCTTGGACCGGGGGAGCACAGATACGCAGTATTTT	CASSLDRGSTDTQYF
TRBJ1-2	TRBV28	-	-	TGTGCCAGCACCCCACAGACCATTAACTATGGCTACACCTTC	CASTPQTINYGYTF
TRBJ1-3	TRBV7-8	TRBD1	-	TGTGCCAGCAGCTTCCCGGGACAGGGCGGAAACACCATATATTTT	CASSFPGQGGNTIYF
TRBJ1-1	TRBV6-5	TRBD1	-	TGTGCCAGCAGTTACTGGGGACAGAAGAACACTGAAGCTTTCTTT	CASSYWGQKNTEAFF
TRBJ1-6	TRBV5-4	-	-	TGTGCCAGCAGCTTTGGAGGGCTTCGTAATTCACCCCTCCACTTT	CASSFGGLRNSPLHF
TRBJ2-1	TRBV6-5	TRBD1	once	TGTGCCAGCAGCAGGACAGGGAATGAGCAGTTCTTC	CASSRTGNEQFF
TRBJ2-1	TRBV5-4	-	-	TGTGCCAGCAGCTCACCGACGGCAGGGAACAATGAGCAGTTCTTC	CASSSPTAGNNEQFF
TRBJ1-2	TRBV6-1	-	-	TGTGCCAGCAGTGAGCCGGAGAACTATGGCTACACCTTC	CASSEPENYGYTF
TRBJ1-6	TRBV28	-	-	TGTGCCGTTCACGGGTCACCCCTCCACTTT	CAVHGSPLHF
TRBJ2-1	TRBV6-1	TRBD1	once	TGTGCCAGCAGTGAAGCGGGACAGAGAAATGAGCAGTTCTTC	CASSEAGQRNEQFF
TRBJ2-3	TRBV5-1	TRBD1	-	TGCGCCAGCAGCCAGACAGGGCCCCTCACAGATACGCAGTATTTT	CASSQTGPLTDTQYF
TRBJ2-2	TRBV9	TRBD2	-	TGTGCCAGCAGCCTCCGAACGCTAGCGGGGACCGGGGAGCTGTTTTTT	CASSLRTLAGTGELFF
TRBJ1-1	TRBV7-2	TRBD1	-	TGTGCCAGCAGCCCCCAGGAGCAGACAGGGAGCACTGAAGCTTTCTTT	CASSPQEQTGSTEAFF
TRBJ2-2	TRBV7-6	-	-	TGTGCCAGCAGCCCCCGTTTAGTCCAGAACACCGGGGAGCTGTTTTTT	CASSPRLVQNTGELFF
TRBJ1-2	TRBV7-9	-	-	TGTGCCAGCAGCTGGCAGGGAATTGGGGGCTACACCTTC	CASSWQGIGGYTF
TRBJ1-2	TRBV7-2	-	-	TGTGCCAGCAGCTTAGGAGGACTGCCAGCCGGCTACACCTTC	CASSLGGLPAGYTF
TRBJ1-2	TRBV11-2	TRBD1	-	TGTGCCAGCAGCTTAGATGGGCCAGGGGGCGGCTATGGCTACACCTTC	CASSLDGPGGGYGYTF
TRBJ1-5	TRBV28	TRBD1	-	TGTGCCACCCAGACAGGGAAGGGTAATCAGCCCCAGCATTTT	CATQTGKGNQPQHF
TRBJ1-3	TRBV6-5	TRBD1	-	TGTGCCAGCAGTTCGACAGGGGGCGAGGGAAACACCATATATTTT	CASSSTGGEGNTIYF
TRBJ1-1	TRBV7-9	-	few	TGTGCCAGCAGGCCCCCCGGAGTCTTCACTGAAGCTTTCTTT	CASRPPGVFTEAFF
TRBJ2-1	TRBV5-4	TRBD1	-	TGTGCCAGCAGCGCGCCGGGACAGGACTACAATGAGCAGTTCTTC	CASSAPGQDYNEQFF
TRBJ2-2	TRBV5-1	TRBD2	-	TGCGCCAGCAGCTCGATGGTAGCGGGGGGTAACACCGGGGAGCTGTTTTTT	CASSSMVAGGNTGELFF
TRBJ1-1	TRBV5-1	-	-	TGCGCCAGCAGCTTCGAGGGCCCCTTGGGGAACACTGAAGCTTTCTTT	CASSFEGPLGNTEAFF
TRBJ2-1	TRBV5-6	-	few	TGTGCCAGCAGCCCACGACGACTAGTGTACAATGAGCAGTTCTTC	CASSPRRLVYNEQFF
TRBJ1-2	TRBV7-2	-	-	TGTGCCAGCAGCAAAGAAGGGACACGGAAACTCTATGGCTACACCTTC	CASSKEGTRKLYGYTF
TRBJ1-5	TRBV5-6	-	-	TGTGCCAGCAGCTTGCAGAGGAGCAATCAGCCCCAGCATTTT	CASSLQRSNQPQHF
TRBJ1-4	TRBV13	-	-	TGTGCCAGCAGTTTTGGGGGGGGGAATGAAAAACTGTTTTTT	CASSFGGGNEKLFF
TRBJ2-7	TRBV4-2	-	-	TGTGCCAGCAGCCGAGGGGGTAGCTCCTACGAGCAGTACTTC	CASSRGGSSYEQYF
TRBJ1-6	TRBV2	-	-	TGTGCCAGCAGTGAAATGGCGGGTTATAATTCACCCCTCCACTTT	CASSEMAGYNSPLHF
TRBJ2-2	TRBV7-9	-	-	TGTGCCAGCAGCGGCCCTAGGGGGAACACCGGGGAGCTGTTTTTT	CASSGPRGNTGELFF
TRBJ2-1	TRBV11-2	TRBD1	-	TGTGCCAGCAGCTTAGGGGACAGGGGAGGAAAGTTCTTC	CASSLGDRGGKFF
TRBJ2-5	TRBV6-1	-	-	TGTGCCAGCAGTGACGGACCGGCGGGGACCCAGTACTTC	CASSDGPAGTQYF
TRBJ1-5	TRBV2	TRBD1	-	TGTGCCAGCAGTGAATGGACAGGGGGTAAGCAGCCCCAGCATTTT	CASSEWTGGKQPQHF
TRBJ2-3	TRBV10-3	TRBD1	-	TGTGCCATCAGTGGGGACAGGGGCGTAGATACGCAGTATTTT	CAISGDRGVDTQYF
TRBJ1-5	TRBV4-2	TRBD1	-	TGTGCCAGCAGCCTCGAATACACAGGGGGCAATCAGCCCCAGCATTTT	CASSLEYTGGNQPQHF
TRBJ1-5	TRBV6-5	-	few	TGTGCCATCGGCAGGGAAGCCAATCAGCCCCAGCATTTT	CAIGREANQPQHF
TRBJ2-3	TRBV7-9	TRBD2	-	TGTGCCAGCAGCTCCACTCTGGGCCGACTAGCTTTTATCACAGATACGCAGTATTTT	CASSSTLGRLAFITDTQYF
TRBJ1-2	TRBV5-1	TRBD1	once	TGCGCCAGCAGCTTGGGGGGACAGGAACCTCGTGGCTACACCTTC	CASSLGGQEPRGYTF
TRBJ2-3	TRBV5-6	-	-	TGTGCCAGCAGCTTGGGGTTGTCCGGGGGATCAGATACGCAGTATTTT	CASSLGLSGGSDTQYF
TRBJ1-2	TRBV7-8	-	-	TGTGCCAGCAGCTTGGGTAGTGGACAGATCTATGGCTACACCTTC	CASSLGSGQIYGYTF
TRBJ2-5	TRBV5-4	TRBD2	-	TGTGCCAGCAGCCCGGGGCTAGCGGGGGGGCCTGAAGAGACCCAGTACTTC	CASSPGLAGGPEETQYF
TRBJ2-2	TRBV25-1	TRBD1	-	TGTGCCAGCAGGACAGGGGGCTTCACCGGGGAGCTGTTTTTT	CASRTGGFTGELFF
TRBJ2-7	TRBV18	-	-	TGTGCCAGCTCACCCTCGGGTGGGTACGAGCAGTACTTC	CASSPSGGYEQYF
TRBJ1-2	TRBV23-1	-	-	TGCGCCAGCAGTCAATCAACACAGGGTGGAGGTGGCTACACCTTC	CASSQSTQGGGGYTF
TRBJ1-1	TRBV9	-	-	TGTGCCAGCAGCCCGTCAGGGATGAACACTGAAGCTTTCTTT	CASSPSGMNTEAFF
TRBJ2-2	TRBV10-3	TRBD2	-	TGTGCCATCGAGGGAGGGGTCACCGGGGAGCTGTTTTTT	CAIEGGVTGELFF